Below are 12 T cell receptor beta chains sequenced from a single sample in a study of follicular helper T cells after annual influenza vaccination. Time point indicated: 2015-2016 season, 7 days after influenza vaccination. TCRdb's table, derived via immunoSEQ multiplex PCR, lists solely in-frame clones and lacks some. The sample comprises roughly 5,000 clones, almost 85% of which are singletons, and over 2.5% rests with the top ten. The sample was CXCR5+ CD38- circulating T follicular helper cells from blood, taken 7 days after influenza vaccination. Subset defined: circulating Tfh, non-naive CD4+CXCR5+PD-1+ (ICOS+CD38+ or ICOS-CD38-). These receptor sequences come from an adult who received the influenza vaccine.

The J gene is TRBJ2-7, the V gene TRBV27, with D hard to call. CDR3 size: 12 residues. V was clipped by 5 bases and J by 3 bases, with 8 bases between them. Germline CDR1 is MNHEY and CDR2 is SMNVEV (reference sequence). The CDR3 sequence is CASSPDFYEQYF. CDR3 bases: TGTGCCAGCAGTCCCGACTTCTACGAGCAGTACTTC.

The CDR3 DNA sequence: TGTGCCTGGAAGGTGGGCTCTGGGGCCAACGTCCTGACTTTC. It translates to CAWKVGSGANVLTF. The rearrangement uses TRBV30 and TRBJ2-6; no firm D call. Germline loops: CDR1 GTSNPN, CDR2 SVGIG (reference sequence). V lost 4 bases to trimming and J lost 0 bases, with 7 bases between them. The CDR3 sequence is 14 residues long. The full variable domain, its missing parts supplied by reference TRBV30 and TRBJ2-6, is SQTIHQWPATLVQPVGSPLSLECTVEGTSNPNLYWYRQAAGRGLQLLFYSVGIGQISSEVPQNLSASRPQDRQFILSSKKLLLSDSGFYLCAWKVGSGANVLTFGAGSRLTVL.

The V call is TRBV6-5, the J call TRBJ1-1, with D unresolved. Germline values: CDR1 MNHEY, CDR2 SVGAGI. This CDR3 has 14 amino acids. V lost 0 bases and J 4 bases, leaving 9 bases between the germline ends. The CDR3 protein is CASSYSGGSTEAFF. The CDR3 nucleotides are TGTGCCAGCAGTTACTCAGGCGGGAGCACTGAAGCTTTCTTT.

The rearrangement joins TRBV7-2 to TRBJ1-1; D perhaps matches TRBD1 (6 bases). With 5 bases removed from V and 2 bases from J, the gap between germline ends came to 12 bases. Germline CDR1 and CDR2: SGHTA and FQGNSA. This CDR3 is built from 14 residues. CDR3 in amino acids: CASSPGVSNTEAFF. The DNA for the CDR3 is TGTGCCAGCAGCCCAGGGGTTTCAAACACTGAAGCTTTCTTT.

J is TRBJ2-7 and V is TRBV19, with TRBD2 identical over 8 bases. CDR3 size: 12 residues. V was clipped by 7 bases and J by 1 base; unmatched bases: 0. Per germline, CDR1 LNHDA and CDR2 SQIVND (reference sequence). The CDR3 loop reads CASTSGSYEQYF. CDR3 sequence (DNA): TGTGCCAGTACTAGCGGGTCCTACGAGCAGTACTTC.

This chain links TRBV28 with TRBJ1-1, with TRBD1 matching 11 bases. Unmatched junction bases numbered 4, after V lost 0 bases and J lost 4 bases. The length of the CDR3 is 16 residues. Per germline, CDR1 MDHEN and CDR2 SYDVKM. DNA for the CDR3: TGTGCCAGCAGTTTATGGGACAGGGGGCTGGGCACTGAAGCTTTCTTT. The encoded protein is CASSLWDRGLGTEAFF.

CDR3 sequence (DNA): TGCGCCAGCAGCCAAGATGACAGAAGGGACACTGAAGCTTTCTTT. Protein sequence: CASSQDDRRDTEAFF. The chain employs TRBV4-3 and TRBJ1-1; tentatively, D is TRBD1 (5 bases). CDR1 and CDR2 (germline): LGHNA, YSLEER. V was trimmed by 0 bases and J by 3 bases, leaving 11 bases between them. The CDR3 length is 15 residues.

This clone has a single count. J is TRBJ2-5 and V is TRBV7-2, with D uncertain. CDR3 length equals 14 residues. Germline V lookup: CDR1 SGHTA, CDR2 FQGNSA. V lost 2 bases, J lost 5 bases, and 12 bases lay in between. In DNA, the CDR3 is TGTGCCAGCAGCTTACGCGGCCGTCCGGAGACCCAGTACTTC. It specifies CASSLRGRPETQYF.

V usage is TRBV7-9 and J usage is TRBJ1-3; 8 nucleotides match TRBD1. This CDR3 has 13 residues. Trimming at V came to 9 bases and at J to 2 bases, leaving 3 bases not matched to a gene. In germline, CDR1 is SEHNR, CDR2 FQNEAQ (reference sequence). In DNA, the CDR3 is TGTGCCAGGGACAGGGCTGCTGGAAACACCATATATTTT. It encodes CARDRAAGNTIYF.

This chain links TRBV6-5 with TRBJ2-7, with D unresolved. Germline loops: CDR1 MNHEY, CDR2 SVGAGI. The CDR3 totals 12 residues. Trimming removed 6 bases from V and 3 bases from J, with 9 bases in between. The CDR3 region is CASRSDFYEQYF. In DNA form, the CDR3 reads TGTGCCAGCAGATCAGACTTCTACGAGCAGTACTTC.

The chain employs TRBV14 and TRBJ2-1; TRBD2 matches at 11 bases. The V gene's germline CDR1 is SGHDN and CDR2 FVKESK. Unmatched junction bases numbered 8, after V lost 1 base and J lost 9 bases. The CDR3 extends over 16 amino acids. CDR3 DNA sequence: TGTGCCAGCAGCCAAGCATGGCTAGCGGGAGGTAGTGAGCAGTTCTTC. Amino acid sequence: CASSQAWLAGGSEQFF.

This clone was seen only once. One end of the junction fails to match germline, which may point to a read error. V gene TRBV29-1 combines with J gene TRBJ1-1, with D unresolved. This CDR3 spans 13 amino acids. Germline CDR1 and CDR2: SQVTM and ANQGSEA. CDR3 coding DNA: TGTGGAACATGTAGGGAACCCAACACTGAAGCTTTCTTT. Protein product: CGTCREPNTEAFF. The variable domain in full, completed from reference TRBV29-1 and TRBJ1-1, reads SAVISQKPSRDICQRGTSLTIQCQVDSQVTMMFWYRQQPGQSLTLIATANQGSEATYESGFVIDKFPISRPNLTFSTLTVSNMSPEDSSIYLCGTCREPNTEAFFGQGTRLTVV.